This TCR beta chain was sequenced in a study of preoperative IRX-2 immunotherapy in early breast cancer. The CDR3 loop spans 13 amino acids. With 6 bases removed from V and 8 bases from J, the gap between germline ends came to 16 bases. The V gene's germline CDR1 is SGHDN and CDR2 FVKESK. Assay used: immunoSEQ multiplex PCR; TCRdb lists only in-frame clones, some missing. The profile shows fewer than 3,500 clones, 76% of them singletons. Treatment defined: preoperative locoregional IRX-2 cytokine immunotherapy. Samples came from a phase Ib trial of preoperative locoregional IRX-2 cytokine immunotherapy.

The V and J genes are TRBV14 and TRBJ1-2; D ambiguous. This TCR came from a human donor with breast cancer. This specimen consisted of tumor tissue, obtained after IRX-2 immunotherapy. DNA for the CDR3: TGTGCCAGCAGTCCCGCTCAGCTCCTCGGCTACACCTTC. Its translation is CASSPAQLLGYTF.